The next 22 T cell receptor beta chains were all read from a single sample in a study of lymphopenia after photon versus proton radiotherapy. Here immunoSEQ multiplex PCR was the method, and the copy in TCRdb shows in-frame clones only, minus some. Among approximately 31,000 clones listed, over 70% were seen once. Here the sequenced sample was peripheral blood, taken from a patient treated with proton-based radiotherapy. These receptors were taken from a woman in her 70s with pancreatic cancer.

The chain recombines TRBV6-6 with TRBJ1-6; D is unresolved. Germline V gene data show CDR1 as MNHNY and CDR2 as SVGAGI (reference sequence). The ends were cut back, 1 base at V and 8 bases at J, with 12 bases in the middle. There are 15 residues in the CDR3. The CDR3 bases are TGTGCCAGCAGTTACTTCTCTCTCGGGGATTCACCCCTCCACTTT. It specifies CASSYFSLGDSPLHF.

V is TRBV2 and J is TRBJ2-1, with 9 bases matching TRBD2. V was clipped by 9 bases and J by 10 bases; unmatched bases: 7. The germline V gene has CDR1 SNHLY and CDR2 FYNNEI. This CDR3 comprises 12 residues. Here the CDR3 reads CARGLAPREQFF. The CDR3 nucleotides are TGTGCCAGGGGACTAGCCCCAAGGGAGCAGTTCTTC.

This clone appeared a single time. The chain combines TRBV18 with TRBJ2-1, with D possibly being TRBD1 or TRBD2 (5 bases each). The CDR3 runs to 16 residues. The germline V and J ends were trimmed by 3 bases and 0 bases, with 12 bases remaining between them. In germline, CDR1 is KGHSH, CDR2 LQKENI. DNA for the CDR3: TGTGCCAGCTCACCCACCTTGGGGGACTCCTACAATGAGCAGTTCTTC. This translates into CASSPTLGDSYNEQFF.

The chain recombines TRBV15 with TRBJ2-5; TRBD2 matches at 10 bases. The CDR3 totals 15 residues. Germline values: CDR1 LNHNV, CDR2 YYDKDF (reference sequence). J gave up 4 bases and V 0 bases, and 2 bases lay outside the gene matches. The CDR3 bases are TGTGCCACCAGCAGAGATCCTAGCGGGGGAGAGACCCAGTACTTC. Translation gives CATSRDPSGGETQYF.

This clone has a single count. The chain joins TRBV18 to TRBJ2-5; 7 nucleotides match TRBD2. The closer fit of TRBJ2-7 to the DNA end suggests the J call may be wrong. This CDR3 is built from 15 residues. Per the germline V gene, CDR1 is KGHSH and CDR2 is LQKENI. The CDR3 region has the DNA TGTGCCAGCTCACCAAGCGGGGCTAGCGCATACGAGCAGTACTTC. Encoded protein: CASSPSGASAYEQYF.

CDR3 residues: CASSYSGGFSYNEQFF. Here the CDR3 DNA reads TGTGCCAGCAGTTACTCGGGCGGTTTCTCCTACAATGAGCAGTTCTTC. The chain employs TRBV6-5 and TRBJ2-1; D gene ambiguous. The CDR3 sequence is 16 residues long. Per germline, CDR1 MNHEY and CDR2 SVGAGI. The V and J ends lost 0 bases and 0 bases respectively, with 9 bases between them.

The chain uses TRBV5-1 and TRBJ2-3; 10 positions match TRBD2. Germline loops: CDR1 SGHRS, CDR2 YFSETQ. This CDR3 is 16 amino acids long. V gave up 4 bases and J gave up 0 bases; unmatched junction bases: 5. The CDR3 here is CASSRGTSASTDTQYF. The CDR3 bases are TGCGCCAGCAGCAGGGGGACTAGCGCTAGCACAGATACGCAGTATTTT.

The table lists this clone with a count of one. The CDR3 here is CASSLGLASDTQYF. The CDR3 coding sequence is TGTGCCAGCAGCTTAGGTCTAGCGTCAGATACGCAGTATTTT. V gene TRBV7-2 combines with J gene TRBJ2-3, with D possibly TRBD2 on 6 matching bases. Germline assignment: CDR1 SGHTA and CDR2 FQGNSA. The CDR3 is made up of 14 amino acids. V shed 1 base and J shed 4 bases, with 9 bases lying between them.

This clone was detected once. The J gene is TRBJ2-1, the V gene TRBV7-3; D is unresolved. The CDR3 runs to 13 residues. CDR1 SGHTA and CDR2 FQGTGA come from the germline V gene. V gave up 5 bases and J gave up 12 bases, with 17 bases separating them. This CDR3 is CASSTPRFLGQFF. As DNA, the CDR3 is TGTGCCAGCAGCACCCCGAGGTTCCTGGGGCAGTTCTTC.

A single count supports this clone. The sample has other DNA sequences that encode this CDR3 too. The chain carries TRBV7-2 and TRBJ2-7; TRBD1 aligns across 7 bases. This CDR3 contains 15 residues. The trim removed 3 bases at V and 2 bases at J, leaving 7 bases unmatched. The germline gives CDR1 SGHTA, CDR2 FQGNSA. CDR3 coding DNA: TGTGCCAGCAGCTTGTCCGGGACAGAAACCTACGAGCAGTACTTC. Encoded protein: CASSLSGTETYEQYF.

The chain has TRBV5-1 and TRBJ1-4; TRBD1 aligns across 11 bases. J was trimmed by 7 bases and V by 0 bases; bases with no gene match: 2. Germline V gene lookup returns CDR1 SGHRS and CDR2 YFSETQ. The CDR3 runs 15 residues. The CDR3 DNA follows: TGCGCCAGCAGCTTGGGGACAGGGGGCCGTGAAAAACTGTTTTTT. Encoded protein: CASSLGTGGREKLFF.

The chain couples TRBV25-1 to TRBJ2-1; a weak D match, TRBD1 (6 bases). Germline V gene lookup returns CDR1 MGHDK and CDR2 SYGVNS. The germline V and J ends were trimmed by 5 bases and 4 bases, with 12 bases remaining between them. This CDR3 is built from 14 residues. The CDR3 loop is CASSPRGTYNEQFF. CDR3 nucleotide sequence: TGTGCCAGCAGTCCCAGGGGTACTTACAATGAGCAGTTCTTC.

This clone was seen a handful of times. V usage is TRBV7-8 and J usage is TRBJ1-6; perhaps TRBD1 as D (5 bases). In germline, CDR1 is SGHVS, CDR2 FQNEAQ. The CDR3 length is 15 residues. V was trimmed by 1 base and J by 7 bases, leaving 11 bases between them. CDR3 coding DNA: TGTGCCAGCAGCTTAGGGAGGGGCGGGAATTCACCCCTCCACTTT. This sequence encodes CASSLGRGGNSPLHF.

The chain is built from TRBV13 and TRBJ1-4, with 10 bases aligning to TRBD1. Trimming cost V 3 bases and J 7 bases; bases outside gene matches: 2. This CDR3 is 14 amino acids long. Germline CDR1 reads PRHDT; CDR2 reads FYEKMQ (reference sequence). The CDR3 DNA reads as TGTGCCAGCAGCTTCGGGGACAGGGGTGAAAAACTGTTTTTT. Amino acid sequence: CASSFGDRGEKLFF.

The gene calls are TRBV28 and TRBJ1-2, with D unclear. This CDR3 region has 13 residues. Germline V gives CDR1 MDHEN, CDR2 SYDVKM. The V and J ends lost 1 base and 8 bases respectively, with 11 bases between them. The CDR3, as DNA: TGTGCCAGCAGTTTATTGTGGGCTGGGGGCTACACCTTC. It encodes CASSLLWAGGYTF.

This sequence joins TRBV4-2 and TRBJ1-4, with D unclear. Trimming took off 0 bases at V and 7 bases at J, with 6 bases between the two ends. Germline lookup yields CDR1 LGHNA and CDR2 YNFKEQ. The CDR3 runs to 13 residues. The CDR3 bases are TGTGCCAGCAGCCAAGATCAAGGTGAAAAACTGTTTTTT. Translation gives CASSQDQGEKLFF.

This chain connects TRBV19 to TRBJ1-4; weak D call: TRBD1 (6 bases). The CDR3 spans 16 residues. Looked up from germline, CDR1 is LNHDA and CDR2 is SQIVND (reference sequence). V shed 5 bases and J shed 0 bases, with 13 bases lying between them. The chain's CDR3 is CASSPDRLATNEKLFF. In DNA form, the CDR3 reads TGTGCCAGTAGTCCGGACAGACTTGCAACTAATGAAAAACTGTTTTTT.

This chain uses TRBV4-1 with TRBJ2-7; D remains ambiguous. Per the germline V gene, CDR1 is MGHRA and CDR2 is YSYEKL. The CDR3 runs to 17 residues. V was pared by 1 base and J by 7 bases, with 23 bases between. CDR3 sequence (DNA): TGCGCCAGCAGCCAAGCGTGGAGTCAGAGCGTCTTAAGGGAGCAGTACTTC. It encodes CASSQAWSQSVLREQYF.

The chain employs TRBV2 and TRBJ2-7; the D gene could be TRBD1 or TRBD2 (6 bases each). V lost 7 bases and J lost 7, with 20 bases in between. The germline CDR1 and CDR2 sequences are SNHLY and FYNNEI. The CDR3 is 14 residues long. This CDR3 reads CASTSWGASKEQYF. In DNA form, the CDR3 reads TGTGCCAGCACCTCTTGGGGGGCCTCAAAGGAGCAGTACTTC.

J is TRBJ2-7 and V is TRBV30, with D uncertain. CDR1 GTSNPN and CDR2 SVGIG come from the germline V gene (reference sequence). This CDR3 has 13 amino acids. Trimming cost V 0 bases and J 3 bases, with 9 bases left between them. CDR3 sequence reads: CAWSVLRRYEQYF. In DNA form, the CDR3 reads TGTGCCTGGAGTGTACTCAGGCGCTACGAGCAGTACTTC.

The chain uses TRBV7-2 and TRBJ2-7; D is unresolved. Germline V CDR1 and CDR2: SGHTA, FQGNSA. The ends were cut back, 4 bases at V and 3 bases at J, with 7 bases in the middle. The CDR3 is made up of 12 amino acids. The DNA for the CDR3 is TGTGCCAGCAGCTACAACGGCTACGAGCAGTACTTC. Translated, it gives CASSYNGYEQYF. Combining the CDR3 with reference TRBV7-2 and TRBJ2-7 gives the whole variable domain GAGVSQSPSNKVTEKGKDVELRCDPISGHTALYWYRQSLGQGLEFLIYFQGNSAPDKSGLPSDRFSAERTGGSVSTLTIQRTQQEDSAVYLCASSYNGYEQYFGPGTRLTVT.

The gene calls are TRBV28 and TRBJ2-7; TRBD2 matches 7 bases. The CDR3 length is 15 residues. V lost 4 bases to trimming and J lost 1 base; unmatched junction nucleotides: 7. CDR1 and CDR2 from the germline V gene are MDHEN and SYDVKM. The CDR3 loop is CASSWGGVLSYEQYF. The CDR3 nucleotides are TGTGCCAGCAGTTGGGGGGGGGTGCTGTCCTACGAGCAGTACTTC.